One TCR beta chain is described in this entry. Its antigen remains unknown. Generated by immunoSEQ multiplex PCR, the TCRdb table keeps only in-frame clones and is missing some. The repertoire has tens of thousands of clones, 80% to 90% of them found once; the top ten carry 3.5% to 5%. This entry comes from a study of a mutant IDH1 vaccine in newly diagnosed glioma. Across the study: Once 4-6 weeks had passed after radiotherapy alone, vaccination started, or it started with temozolomide cycles. Previous treatment comprised radiotherapy, temozolomide, or both, mostly both.

Looked up from germline, CDR1 is SGHKS and CDR2 is YYEKEE (reference sequence). The CDR3 is 14 residues long. With V trimmed by 2 bases and J by 0 bases, 2 bases remained unmatched. Time point: week 35, safety follow-up. All doses held 300 ug of mutant IDH1 20-mer peptide, with topical imiquimod. The sequencing here drew on PBMCs, taken from a glioma patient whose treatment included an IDH1 peptide vaccine. This chain links TRBV5-5 with TRBJ2-7, with 7 bases lining up with TRBD2. This TCR was sampled from a woman aged 18-29 years with glioma. CDR3 coding DNA: TGTGCCAGCAGCTTCACTAGCGTCTCCTACGAGCAGTACTTC. Translation gives CASSFTSVSYEQYF. Using reference TRBV5-5 and TRBJ2-7 for the parts outside the CDR3, the full variable domain is DAGVTQSPTHLIKTRGQQVTLRCSPISGHKSVSWYQQVLGQGPQFIFQYYEKEERGRGNFPDRFSARQFPNYSSELNVNALLLGDSALYLCASSFTSVSYEQYFGPGTRLTVT.